The subject of this entry is one T cell receptor beta chain. What it binds is not known. These data come from a study of cytomegalovirus exposure and HLA in healthy donors. Study conclusions and caveats: Reportedly, diagnosis of cytomegalovirus status by the classifier showed high specificity and sensitivity.

Germline values: CDR1 SEHNR, CDR2 FQNEAQ (reference sequence). The CDR3 spans 19 residues. V gave up 4 bases and J gave up 4 bases; unmatched junction bases: 18. Assay used: immunoSEQ multiplex PCR; TCRdb lists only in-frame clones, some missing. The table lists fewer than 350,000 clones, 70% to 90% of them singletons. The sequence was collected from a woman between 18 and 29 years old in good health and CMV-seronegative. The V call is TRBV7-9, the J call TRBJ2-3; TRBD2 agrees at 9 bases. The source material was PBMCs. CDR3 protein: CASSSRLAVRRLGADTQYF. The CDR3 DNA follows: TGTGCCAGCAGCTCCCGACTAGCGGTCCGGAGGTTAGGGGCAGATACGCAGTATTTT.